The next 21 T cell receptor beta chains were all read from a single sample in a study of shared clonotypes between healthy human individuals. Assay: immunoSEQ multiplex PCR; the TCRdb copy retains only in-frame clones and omits some. The repertoire holds some 2,500,000 clones, with roughly 90% as singletons. The specimen was naive CD4+ T cells from PBMCs. Sample subset: CD45RA+ positively selected. The receptors come from a man between 18 and 35 years old in good health. Some clones in this sample may be carry-over from other donors' samples.

The chain joins TRBV6-5 to TRBJ2-2; TRBD2 aligns across 8 bases. The V and J ends lost 7 bases and 5 bases, in that order; junction bases with no gene match: 9. The CDR3 is 15 amino acids. CDR1 MNHEY and CDR2 SVGAGI come from the germline V gene. The CDR3 region is CASTRGGRETGELFF. The CDR3 region has the DNA TGTGCCAGCACCCGGGGGGGGCGGGAGACCGGGGAGCTGTTTTTT.

The chain has TRBV5-1 and TRBJ1-1, with D unresolved. V was shortened by 7 bases and J by 1 base, with 14 bases between the two germline ends. The germline gives CDR1 SGHRS, CDR2 YFSETQ. The CDR3 is 14 amino acids. CDR3 in DNA: TGCGCCAGCTCGGCGGGCCCGAGGAACACTGAAGCTTTCTTT. Translation: CASSAGPRNTEAFF.

The rearrangement uses TRBV6-5 and TRBJ1-2; D remains unclear. Trimming cost V 2 bases and J 1 base, with 5 bases left between them. Germline CDR1 MNHEY, CDR2 SVGAGI. CDR3 length equals 13 residues. CDR3 bases: TGTGCCAGCAGTTACAGGAATAACTATGGCTACACCTTC. Translating it yields CASSYRNNYGYTF.

The rearrangement links TRBV6-5 to TRBJ1-2; D is ambiguous. The germline V gene encodes CDR1 MNHEY and CDR2 SVGAGI. The CDR3 length is 14 residues. Trimming took 0 bases from V and 6 from J, leaving 11 bases between them. Here the CDR3 reads CASSYSDQANGYTF. The CDR3 nucleotides are TGTGCCAGCAGTTACTCAGATCAAGCTAATGGCTACACCTTC.

A note on this clone: Other DNA sequences in the same sample also yield this CDR3. V gene TRBV28 combines with J gene TRBJ2-7; 9 positions match TRBD1. Losses at the gene ends were 6 bases for V and 7 bases for J; bases not matched to a gene: 7. Germline CDR1 reads MDHEN; CDR2 reads SYDVKM. CDR3 length equals 13 residues. The CDR3 DNA reads as TGTGCCAGCAGGCCGGGACAGGGCGGTGAGCAGTACTTC. Amino acid sequence: CASRPGQGGEQYF.

This chain connects TRBV7-2 to TRBJ2-5; 7 positions agree with TRBD2. The end of the DNA fits TRBJ2-7 better, so the J call may be wrong. The CDR3 has 13 residues. Germline CDR1 is SGHTA and CDR2 is FQGNSA. The CDR3 sequence is CASSSGRTYEQYF. The CDR3 region has the DNA TGTGCCAGCAGCTCCGGGAGGACCTACGAGCAGTACTTC.

V and J are TRBV7-9 and TRBJ2-6, with TRBD2 identical over 7 bases. Unmatched junction bases numbered 9, after V lost 5 bases and J lost 2 bases. This CDR3 has 17 amino acids. The germline gives CDR1 SEHNR, CDR2 FQNEAQ (reference sequence). The CDR3 protein is CASSAAAGVAGANVLTF. The CDR3 DNA follows: TGTGCCAGCAGCGCCGCCGCGGGGGTGGCTGGGGCCAACGTCCTGACTTTC.

The chain carries TRBV7-8 and TRBJ2-1; D not certain. CDR3 length equals 15 residues. The V end was cut by 3 bases, the J end by 14 bases, with 23 bases between. CDR1 SGHVS and CDR2 FQNEAQ come from the germline V gene. The chain's CDR3 is CASSLSVGFDVTEFF. The CDR3 DNA reads TGTGCCAGCAGCTTGTCGGTGGGGTTTGATGTCACGGAGTTCTTC.

The chain couples TRBV29-1 to TRBJ2-2, with a possible D match to TRBD2 (5 bases). V lost 6 bases and J lost 4, with 18 bases in between. The CDR3 runs 15 residues. CDR1 and CDR2 from the germline V gene are SQVTM and ANQGSEA. The CDR3 region has the DNA TGCAGCGTGGGTGCGGGTCTTCCGACCACCGGGGAGCTGTTTTTT. Translated: CSVGAGLPTTGELFF.

V gene TRBV27 combines with J gene TRBJ2-3; D is undetermined. CDR3 size: 13 residues. CDR1 and CDR2 (germline): MNHEY, SMNVEV (reference sequence). Trimming stripped 2 bases from V and 6 bases from J, with 9 bases between. The CDR3 DNA is TGTGCCAGCAGTTTAGGCGTCCGGGATACGCAGTATTTT. As protein: CASSLGVRDTQYF.

Details on this clone: Within the sample, other DNA sequences also encode this same CDR3. The chain joins TRBV10-3 to TRBJ1-1; 7 bases align to TRBD1. V was pared by 3 bases and J by 4 bases, with 5 bases of the junction left unmatched. Germline V gene lookup returns CDR1 ENHRY and CDR2 SYGVKD. This CDR3 has 14 residues. CDR3 sequence (DNA): TGTGCCATCAGTGAACTACAGGGGTCCACTGAAGCTTTCTTT. It encodes CAISELQGSTEAFF.

V usage is TRBV2 and J usage is TRBJ2-3; TRBD2 matches 14 bases. There are 18 residues in the CDR3. The ends lost 3 bases at V and 4 bases at J; junction bases unmatched: 9. From germline, CDR1 is SNHLY and CDR2 FYNNEI. The CDR3 spells CASSDPFSTSGRADTQYF. The CDR3 coding sequence is TGTGCCAGCAGTGACCCCTTCTCGACTAGCGGGAGGGCAGATACGCAGTATTTT.

The J gene is TRBJ1-1, the V gene TRBV6-6, with D uncertain. This CDR3 region has 13 residues. Germline V gene lookup returns CDR1 MNHNY and CDR2 SVGAGI (reference sequence). V was pared by 4 bases and J by 0 bases, with 6 bases between. The chain's CDR3 is CASSSGLNTEAFF. The DNA of the CDR3 is TGTGCCAGCAGTTCTGGCCTGAACACTGAAGCTTTCTTT.

The V and J genes are TRBV15 and TRBJ2-1; D is possibly TRBD2 (6 bases). Per germline, CDR1 LNHNV and CDR2 YYDKDF (reference sequence). The germline V and J ends were trimmed by 1 base and 9 bases, with 10 bases remaining between them. This CDR3 is 13 amino acids long. DNA for the CDR3: TGTGCCACCAGCAGAGGGGCCGGGAGTGAGCAGTTCTTC. Translated, it gives CATSRGAGSEQFF.

The genes are TRBV30 and TRBJ2-1; TRBD1 matches 7 bases. The V segment lost 4 bases and the J segment 7 bases; nucleotides outside the gene matches: 4. Germline V gene data show CDR1 as GTSNPN and CDR2 as SVGIG (reference sequence). The CDR3 totals 12 residues. CDR3 DNA: TGTGCCTGGACAGGGGGACGAAATGAGCAGTTCTTC. It yields the protein CAWTGGRNEQFF. The variable domain in full, with the rest retrieved from reference TRBV30 and TRBJ2-1, is SQTIHQWPATLVQPVGSPLSLECTVEGTSNPNLYWYRQAAGRGLQLLFYSVGIGQISSEVPQNLSASRPQDRQFILSSKKLLLSDSGFYLCAWTGGRNEQFFGPGTRLTVL.

The chain uses TRBV9 and TRBJ2-3; the D is unclear. Germline CDR1 SGDLS, CDR2 YYNGEE. Trimming took 2 bases from V and 1 from J, leaving 11 bases between them. There are 15 residues in the CDR3. The CDR3 nucleotides read TGTGCCAGCAGCGTGGGTTGGAGCGGCACAGATACGCAGTATTTT. Its protein is CASSVGWSGTDTQYF.

The V gene is TRBV7-9, the J gene TRBJ1-1, with D maybe TRBD1 (6 bases). The V end was cut by 4 bases, the J end by 2 bases, with 14 bases between. The CDR3 is 15 amino acids. Germline V gives CDR1 SEHNR, CDR2 FQNEAQ (reference sequence). CDR3 nucleotides: TGTGCCAGCAGCTGGGGGACACCGCGAAACACTGAAGCTTTCTTT. Amino acids: CASSWGTPRNTEAFF.

J is TRBJ1-3 and V is TRBV30; D remains unclear. Germline V CDR1 and CDR2: GTSNPN, SVGIG (reference sequence). V gave up 4 bases and J gave up 5 bases, with 12 bases separating them. There are 13 residues in the CDR3. The CDR3 loop is CAWMAGKRNTIYF. The CDR3 DNA reads as TGTGCCTGGATGGCGGGGAAGCGAAACACCATATATTTT.

Points on this clone: A read error is likely, as this CDR3 ends without the conserved phenylalanine or tryptophan. The limits of the CDR3 on the DNA are not certain, so only TCRdb's listed CDR3 is given. The chain links TRBV4-1 to TRBJ2-7. Germline CDR1 MGHRA, CDR2 YSYEKL. The CDR3 is made up of 12 amino acids, end residues included. CDR3 protein: CASSHRPRPPLL.

The chain employs TRBV7-6 and TRBJ1-1; D remains unclear. The CDR3 totals 15 residues. V was pared by 4 bases and J by 2 bases, with 14 bases between. Per the germline V gene, CDR1 is SGHVS and CDR2 is FNYEAQ. The CDR3 region has the DNA TGTGCCAGCAGCTCGCTTTATAACGTAAACACTGAAGCTTTCTTT. Amino acid sequence: CASSSLYNVNTEAFF.

The chain has TRBV4-1 and TRBJ1-5; 7 nucleotides match TRBD1. The CDR3 loop spans 15 amino acids. Germline trimming cut 4 bases from V and 2 bases from J; bases unmatched to any gene: 5. CDR1 is MGHRA, CDR2 YSYEKL, per germline. The CDR3 loop is CASSRNTGGNQPQHF. In DNA form, the CDR3 reads TGCGCCAGCAGCCGGAATACAGGGGGCAATCAGCCCCAGCATTTT.